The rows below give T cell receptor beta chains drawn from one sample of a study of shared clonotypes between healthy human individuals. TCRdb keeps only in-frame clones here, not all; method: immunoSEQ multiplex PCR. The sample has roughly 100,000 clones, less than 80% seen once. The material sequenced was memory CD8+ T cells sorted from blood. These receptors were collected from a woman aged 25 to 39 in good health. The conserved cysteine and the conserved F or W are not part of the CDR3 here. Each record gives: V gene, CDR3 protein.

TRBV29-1,SVEDDREGREQY
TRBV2,ASRESGRAVGEQY
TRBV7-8,ASSLKNEQF
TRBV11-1,ASSLGGRGAYEQY
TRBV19,ASRNISPWEGVFIWGSEAF
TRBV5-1,ASSFGTGWYEQY
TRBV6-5,ASRQYRGTEAF
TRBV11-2,ASSKIQGAQDTQY
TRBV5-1,ASSSRGVTNEKLF
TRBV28,ASSFFWLGAGDHEQY
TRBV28,ASSEYRASHEQY
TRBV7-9,ASSSTENTEAF
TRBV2,ASSDEGQGQTEAF
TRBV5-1,ASSWTSGSENEQY
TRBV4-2,ASSQVTSETYEQY
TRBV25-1,ASRDTLLGAF
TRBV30,AWSAEPDSDEQY
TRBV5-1,ASRHSGTYVYNEQF